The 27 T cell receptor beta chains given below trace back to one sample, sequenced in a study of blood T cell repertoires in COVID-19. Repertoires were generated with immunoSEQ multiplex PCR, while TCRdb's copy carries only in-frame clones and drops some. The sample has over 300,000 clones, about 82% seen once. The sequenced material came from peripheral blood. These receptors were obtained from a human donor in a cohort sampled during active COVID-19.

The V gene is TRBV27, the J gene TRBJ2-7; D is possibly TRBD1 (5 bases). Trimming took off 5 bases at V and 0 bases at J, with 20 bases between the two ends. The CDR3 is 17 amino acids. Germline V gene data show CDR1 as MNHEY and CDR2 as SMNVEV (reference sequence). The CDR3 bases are TGTGCCAGCAGTGCCCCGCAGGGCACCTCAAGCTCCTACGAGCAGTACTTC. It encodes CASSAPQGTSSSYEQYF.

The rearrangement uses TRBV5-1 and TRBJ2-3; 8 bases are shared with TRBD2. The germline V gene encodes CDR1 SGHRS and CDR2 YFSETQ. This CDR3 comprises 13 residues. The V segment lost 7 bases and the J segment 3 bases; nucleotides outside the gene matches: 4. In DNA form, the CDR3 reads TGCGCCAGCTCCCGGGGGGGGACAGATACGCAGTATTTT. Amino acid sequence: CASSRGGTDTQYF.

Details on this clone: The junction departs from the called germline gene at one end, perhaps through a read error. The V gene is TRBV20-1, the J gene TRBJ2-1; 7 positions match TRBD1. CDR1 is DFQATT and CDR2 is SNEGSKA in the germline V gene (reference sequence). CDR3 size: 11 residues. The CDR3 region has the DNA TGCAGTGCTCATTCTTCAGGGGGTGGTATCTTC. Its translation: CSAHSSGGGIF.

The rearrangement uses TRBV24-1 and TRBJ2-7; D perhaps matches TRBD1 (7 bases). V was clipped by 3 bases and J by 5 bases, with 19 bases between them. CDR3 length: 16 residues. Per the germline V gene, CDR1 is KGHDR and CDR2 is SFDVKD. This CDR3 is CATSDDGTARGNEQYF. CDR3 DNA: TGTGCCACCAGTGATGATGGGACAGCTCGGGGGAACGAGCAGTACTTC.

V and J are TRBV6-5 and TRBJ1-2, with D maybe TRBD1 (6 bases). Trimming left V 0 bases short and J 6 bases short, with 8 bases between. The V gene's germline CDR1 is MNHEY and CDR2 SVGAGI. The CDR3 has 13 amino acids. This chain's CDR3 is CASSYSTGHGYTF. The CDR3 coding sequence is TGTGCCAGCAGTTACTCGACAGGACATGGCTACACCTTC.

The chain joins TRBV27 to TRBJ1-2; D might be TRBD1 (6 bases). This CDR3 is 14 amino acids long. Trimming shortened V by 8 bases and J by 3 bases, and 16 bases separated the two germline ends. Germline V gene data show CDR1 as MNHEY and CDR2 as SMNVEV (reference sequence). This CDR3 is CASAPPGDYYGYTF. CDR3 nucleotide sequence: TGTGCCAGCGCTCCCCCAGGGGATTACTATGGCTACACCTTC.

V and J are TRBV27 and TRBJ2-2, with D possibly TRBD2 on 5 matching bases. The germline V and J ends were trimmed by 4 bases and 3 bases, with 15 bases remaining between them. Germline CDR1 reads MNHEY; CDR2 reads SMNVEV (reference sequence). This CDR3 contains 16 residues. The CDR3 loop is CASSYLAGVDTGELFF. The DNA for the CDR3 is TGTGCCAGCAGTTATTTGGCCGGGGTCGACACCGGGGAGCTGTTTTTT.

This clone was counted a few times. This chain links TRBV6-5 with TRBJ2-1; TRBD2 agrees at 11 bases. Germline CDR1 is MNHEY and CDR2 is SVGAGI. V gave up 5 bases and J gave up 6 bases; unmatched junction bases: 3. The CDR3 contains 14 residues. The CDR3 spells CASSPGTSGNEQFF. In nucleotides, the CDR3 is TGTGCCAGCAGTCCCGGGACTAGCGGCAATGAGCAGTTCTTC.

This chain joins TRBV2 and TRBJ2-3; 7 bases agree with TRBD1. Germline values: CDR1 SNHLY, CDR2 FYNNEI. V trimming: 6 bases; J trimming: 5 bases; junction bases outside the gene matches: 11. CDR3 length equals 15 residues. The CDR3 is CASRIQGIGKDTQYF. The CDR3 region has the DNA TGTGCCAGCAGGATACAGGGGATTGGAAAAGATACGCAGTATTTT.

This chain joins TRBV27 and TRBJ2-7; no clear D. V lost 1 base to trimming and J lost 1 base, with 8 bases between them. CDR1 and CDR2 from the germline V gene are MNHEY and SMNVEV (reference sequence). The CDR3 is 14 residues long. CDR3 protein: CASSLLPESYEQYF. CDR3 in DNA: TGTGCCAGCAGTTTATTGCCGGAGTCCTACGAGCAGTACTTC.

CDR3 sequence (DNA): TGTGCCAGCAGCTCAGAGGGGGCGGGTGGCTACACCTTC. Encoded protein: CASSSEGAGGYTF. The chain joins TRBV3-1 (or the pseudogene TRBV3-2) to TRBJ1-2, with 7 bases fitting TRBD1. The V gene's germline CDR1 is LGHDT and CDR2 YNNKEL (reference sequence). J lost 7 bases, V lost 5 bases, and 7 bases had no gene match. This CDR3 contains 13 residues.

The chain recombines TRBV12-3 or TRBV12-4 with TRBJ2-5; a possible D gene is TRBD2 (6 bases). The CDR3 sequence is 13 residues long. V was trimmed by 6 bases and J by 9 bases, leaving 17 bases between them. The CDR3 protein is CASSGTGTGSQYF. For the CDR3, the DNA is TGTGCCAGCAGCGGGACTGGGACTGGATCCCAGTACTTC.

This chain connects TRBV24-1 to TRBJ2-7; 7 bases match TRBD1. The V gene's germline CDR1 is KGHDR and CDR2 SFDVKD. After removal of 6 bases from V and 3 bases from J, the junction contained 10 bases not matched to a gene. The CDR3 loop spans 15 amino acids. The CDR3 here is CATSQGFDRDYEQYF. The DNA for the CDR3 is TGTGCCACCAGTCAAGGGTTCGACAGGGACTACGAGCAGTACTTC.

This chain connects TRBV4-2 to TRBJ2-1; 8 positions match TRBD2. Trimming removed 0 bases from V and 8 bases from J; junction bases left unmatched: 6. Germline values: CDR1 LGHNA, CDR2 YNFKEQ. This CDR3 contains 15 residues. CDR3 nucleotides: TGTGCCAGCAGCCAAGACTCTAGCGGGCTAGATGAGCAGTTCTTC. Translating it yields CASSQDSSGLDEQFF.

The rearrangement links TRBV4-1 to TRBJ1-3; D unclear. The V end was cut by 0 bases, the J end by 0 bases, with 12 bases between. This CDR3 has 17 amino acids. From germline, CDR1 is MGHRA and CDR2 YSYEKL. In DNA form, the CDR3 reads TGCGCCAGCAGCCAAGATATCACAGTATACTCTGGAAACACCATATATTTT. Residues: CASSQDITVYSGNTIYF.

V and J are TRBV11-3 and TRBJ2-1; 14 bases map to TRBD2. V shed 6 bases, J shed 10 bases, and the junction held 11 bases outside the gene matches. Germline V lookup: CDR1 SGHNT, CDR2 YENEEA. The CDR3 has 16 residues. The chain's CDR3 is CASSDIGTSGGGEQFF. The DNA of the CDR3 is TGTGCCAGCAGTGACATCGGGACTAGCGGGGGAGGGGAGCAGTTCTTC.

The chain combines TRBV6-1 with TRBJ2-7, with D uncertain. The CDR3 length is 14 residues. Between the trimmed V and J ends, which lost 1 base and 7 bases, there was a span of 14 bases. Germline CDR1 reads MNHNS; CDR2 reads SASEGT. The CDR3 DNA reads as TGTGCCAGCAGTGAAGGTCTTTCTTGGCATGAGCAGTACTTC. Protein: CASSEGLSWHEQYF.

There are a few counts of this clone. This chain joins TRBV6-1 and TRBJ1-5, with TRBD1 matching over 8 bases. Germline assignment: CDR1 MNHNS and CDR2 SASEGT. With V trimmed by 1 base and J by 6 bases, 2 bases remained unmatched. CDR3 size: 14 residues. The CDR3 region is CASSEVRGLQPQHF. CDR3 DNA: TGTGCCAGCAGTGAAGTCAGGGGGCTTCAGCCCCAGCATTTT.

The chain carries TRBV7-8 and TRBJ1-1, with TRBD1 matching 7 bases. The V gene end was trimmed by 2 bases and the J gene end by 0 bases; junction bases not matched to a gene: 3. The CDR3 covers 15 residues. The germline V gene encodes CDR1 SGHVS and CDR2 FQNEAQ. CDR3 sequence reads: CASSLTGAMNTEAFF. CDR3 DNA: TGTGCCAGCAGCTTAACAGGGGCGATGAACACTGAAGCTTTCTTT.

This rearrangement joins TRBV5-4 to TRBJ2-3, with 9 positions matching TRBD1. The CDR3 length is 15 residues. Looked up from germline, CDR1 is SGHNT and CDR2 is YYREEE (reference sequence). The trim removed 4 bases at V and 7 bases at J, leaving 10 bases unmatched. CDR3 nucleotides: TGTGCCAGCAGCGAAGGACAGGGGACGTTCTATACGCAGTATTTT. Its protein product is CASSEGQGTFYTQYF.

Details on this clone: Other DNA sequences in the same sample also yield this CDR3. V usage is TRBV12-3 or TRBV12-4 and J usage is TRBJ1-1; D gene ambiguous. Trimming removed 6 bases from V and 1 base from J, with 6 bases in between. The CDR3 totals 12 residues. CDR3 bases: TGTGCCAGCAGCCGACAGAACACTGAAGCTTTCTTT. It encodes CASSRQNTEAFF.

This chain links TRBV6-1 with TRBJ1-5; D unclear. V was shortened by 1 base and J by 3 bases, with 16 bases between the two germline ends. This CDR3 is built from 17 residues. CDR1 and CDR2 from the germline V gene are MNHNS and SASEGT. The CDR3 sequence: CASSEGHEMGFNQPQHF. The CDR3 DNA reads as TGTGCCAGCAGTGAAGGACACGAAATGGGTTTCAATCAGCCCCAGCATTTT.

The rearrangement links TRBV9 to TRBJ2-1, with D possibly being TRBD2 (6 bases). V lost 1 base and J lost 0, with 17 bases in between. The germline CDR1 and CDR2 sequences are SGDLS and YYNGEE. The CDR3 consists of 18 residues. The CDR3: CASSVNTAGFSSYNEQFF. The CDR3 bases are TGTGCCAGCAGCGTAAATACGGCGGGGTTCAGCTCCTACAATGAGCAGTTCTTC.

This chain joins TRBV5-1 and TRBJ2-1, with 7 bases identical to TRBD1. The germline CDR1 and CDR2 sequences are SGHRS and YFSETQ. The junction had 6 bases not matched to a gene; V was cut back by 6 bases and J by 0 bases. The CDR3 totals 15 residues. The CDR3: CASMMTGSSYNEQFF. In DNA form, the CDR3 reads TGCGCCAGCATGATGACAGGGAGCTCCTACAATGAGCAGTTCTTC.

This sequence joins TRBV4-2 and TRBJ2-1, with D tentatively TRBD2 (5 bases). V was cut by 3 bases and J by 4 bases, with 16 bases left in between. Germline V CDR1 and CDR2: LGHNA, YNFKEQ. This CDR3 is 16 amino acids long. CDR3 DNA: TGTGCCAGCAGCCAGTCACCCCCCGGGGAGTACAATGAGCAGTTCTTC. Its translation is CASSQSPPGEYNEQFF.

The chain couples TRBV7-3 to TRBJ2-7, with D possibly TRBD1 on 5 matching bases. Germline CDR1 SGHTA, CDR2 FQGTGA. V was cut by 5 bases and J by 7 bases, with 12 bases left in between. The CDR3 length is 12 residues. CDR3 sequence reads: CASSKQPGEQYF. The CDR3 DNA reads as TGTGCCAGCAGCAAACAACCAGGGGAGCAGTACTTC.

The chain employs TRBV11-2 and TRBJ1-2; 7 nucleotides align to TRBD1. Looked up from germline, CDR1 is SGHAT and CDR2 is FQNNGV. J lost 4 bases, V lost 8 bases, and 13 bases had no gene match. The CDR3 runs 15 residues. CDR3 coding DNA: TGTGCCAGCGGAACAGGGGACAGAGCCCTCTATGGCTACACCTTC. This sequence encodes CASGTGDRALYGYTF.